This T cell receptor (beta chain) was sequenced during a study of cytomegalovirus exposure and HLA in healthy donors. General study findings and limits: Follow-up analysis seemed to connect common viral pathogens with several of the most significant clusters identified. The study carried out a later analysis of TCR beta sequences. It associated 15,000 to 20,000 of them with specific HLA alleles at a false discovery rate of 0.05. Among CMV-associated TCR beta chains, most appeared HLA-restricted in a later analysis. According to the study, 160 or so TCR beta chains were cytomegalovirus-associated.

PCR primers comprised 60 Vbeta and 13 Jbeta primers. Assay used: immunoSEQ multiplex PCR; TCRdb lists only in-frame clones, some missing. The sample includes some 170,000 clones, 70% to 85% seen only once; the top ten take roughly 1.7%. The V and J ends lost 3 bases and 3 bases, in that order; junction bases with no gene match: 7. This CDR3 has 15 residues. Germline lookup yields CDR1 LGHNA and CDR2 YNFKEQ. This clone appeared a few times. What it binds is not known. The receptor was derived from a woman in her 30s in good health and CMV-seronegative. This chain connects TRBV4-2 to TRBJ1-2, with 7 bases that match TRBD1. What was sequenced was PBMCs. In DNA form, the CDR3 reads TGTGCCAGCAGCCAGGACAGGAATAGTTACTATGGCTACACCTTC. Its protein product is CASSQDRNSYYGYTF.